The rows below give T cell receptor beta chains drawn from one sample of a study of blood T cell repertoires in COVID-19. Assay: immunoSEQ multiplex PCR; the TCRdb copy retains only in-frame clones and omits some. The sample includes 93,000 or so clones, more than 70% of them seen just once. The sequenced sample consisted of peripheral blood. The receptor set was obtained from a woman of 80 years or more in a cohort sampled during active COVID-19. The CDR3 runs from the conserved cysteine through the conserved F or W. D genes are given only for firm matches. Size values are once, few and many counts, or a class for expanded clones, and some rows have none.

clone_size: -; d_call: -; j_call: TRBJ2-3; v_call: TRBV28; cdr3_nt: TGTGCCAGCACTCCAGATGGCCCACACACAGATACGCAGTATTTT; cdr3_aa: CASTPDGPHTDTQYF
clone_size: -; d_call: TRBD1; j_call: TRBJ1-6; v_call: TRBV6-1; cdr3_nt: TGTGCCAGCAGTGATAGGGGGCGGGGACTTGGATCACCCCTCCACTTT; cdr3_aa: CASSDRGRGLGSPLHF
clone_size: -; d_call: -; j_call: TRBJ1-5; v_call: TRBV30; cdr3_nt: TGTGCCTGGAGTCGGGGGAGCAATCAGCCCCAGCATTTT; cdr3_aa: CAWSRGSNQPQHF
clone_size: -; d_call: -; j_call: TRBJ2-2; v_call: TRBV5-4; cdr3_nt: TGTGCCAGCAGCTTGGGGCAGGGCGGAGGGGAGCTGTTTTTT; cdr3_aa: CASSLGQGGGELFF
clone_size: -; d_call: -; j_call: TRBJ2-2; v_call: TRBV4-2; cdr3_nt: TGTGCCAGCAGCCAAGAAGAGTACGGCGGGGAGCTGTTTTTT; cdr3_aa: CASSQEEYGGELFF
clone_size: -; d_call: -; j_call: TRBJ1-5; v_call: TRBV28; cdr3_nt: TGTGCCAGCAGTACGAGACAGAATAGCAATCAGCCCCAGCATTTT; cdr3_aa: CASSTRQNSNQPQHF
clone_size: -; d_call: -; j_call: TRBJ1-1; v_call: TRBV19; cdr3_nt: TGTGCCAGTAAAGGGGGGGTGAACACTGAAGCTTTCTTT; cdr3_aa: CASKGGVNTEAFF
clone_size: -; d_call: -; j_call: TRBJ1-1; v_call: TRBV11-1; cdr3_nt: TGTGCCAGCAGCTTTAGCGGAGAGAGGACTGAAGCTTTCTTT; cdr3_aa: CASSFSGERTEAFF
clone_size: -; d_call: -; j_call: TRBJ2-7; v_call: TRBV24-1; cdr3_nt: TGTGCCACCAGTTATTCAGGGGCCACCTACGAGCAGTACTTC; cdr3_aa: CATSYSGATYEQYF
clone_size: -; d_call: -; j_call: TRBJ2-7; v_call: TRBV6-5; cdr3_nt: TGTGCCAGCAGTACTATCCTCGAGCAGTACTTC; cdr3_aa: CASSTILEQYF
clone_size: -; d_call: TRBD1; j_call: TRBJ1-4; v_call: TRBV28; cdr3_nt: TGTGCCAGCAGTTTCAGGACAGGGGTCGAAAAACTGTTTTTT; cdr3_aa: CASSFRTGVEKLFF
clone_size: -; d_call: -; j_call: TRBJ2-3; v_call: TRBV19; cdr3_nt: TGTGCCAGTAACGGGAACACAGATACGCAGTATTTT; cdr3_aa: CASNGNTDTQYF
clone_size: -; d_call: -; j_call: TRBJ1-1; v_call: TRBV2; cdr3_nt: TGTGCCAGCCGGGAAACAGGGCTTAACACTGAAGCTTTCTTT; cdr3_aa: CASRETGLNTEAFF
clone_size: -; d_call: TRBD1; j_call: TRBJ1-4; v_call: TRBV9; cdr3_nt: TGTGCCAGCAGCAGACAGGGAGGAGGTACTAATGAAAAACTGTTTTTT; cdr3_aa: CASSRQGGGTNEKLFF
clone_size: -; d_call: -; j_call: TRBJ2-1; v_call: TRBV11-3; cdr3_nt: TGTGCCAGCAGCTTCGGGGGAACATACAATGAGCAGTTCTTC; cdr3_aa: CASSFGGTYNEQFF
clone_size: -; d_call: -; j_call: TRBJ2-7; v_call: TRBV28; cdr3_nt: TGTGCCAGCAGTTTTAATCAGGGGCGGAGATCCTACGAGCAGTACTTC; cdr3_aa: CASSFNQGRRSYEQYF
clone_size: -; d_call: TRBD2; j_call: TRBJ2-5; v_call: TRBV28; cdr3_nt: TGTGCCAGCTTCTCTAGCGGGGGGGGTGAGACCCAGTACTTC; cdr3_aa: CASFSSGGGETQYF
clone_size: many; d_call: -; j_call: TRBJ1-5; v_call: TRBV6-5; cdr3_nt: TGTGCCAGCGAGGTTAAGGAGGATCAGCCCCAGCATTTT; cdr3_aa: CASEVKEDQPQHF
clone_size: few; d_call: -; j_call: TRBJ1-5; v_call: TRBV5-4; cdr3_nt: TGTGCCAGCAGCCAGGCAGGGGACAATCAGCCCCAGCATTTT; cdr3_aa: CASSQAGDNQPQHF
clone_size: once; d_call: TRBD1; j_call: TRBJ1-4; v_call: TRBV5-1; cdr3_nt: TGCGCCAGCAGCTTTCAGGGGGATAATGAAAAACTGTTTTTT; cdr3_aa: CASSFQGDNEKLFF
clone_size: -; d_call: -; j_call: TRBJ2-6; v_call: TRBV7-6; cdr3_nt: TGTGCCAGCACCCCGGCCGGGGGCTCTGGGGCCAACGTCCTGACTTTC; cdr3_aa: CASTPAGGSGANVLTF
clone_size: -; d_call: TRBD2; j_call: TRBJ2-3; v_call: TRBV19; cdr3_nt: TGTGCCAGTAGTAGGAGCGGGAGGGCCGGAGTTGCAGATACGCAGTATTTT; cdr3_aa: CASSRSGRAGVADTQYF
clone_size: -; d_call: TRBD2; j_call: TRBJ2-1; v_call: TRBV28; cdr3_nt: TGTGCCAGCAGTTTTGTTGGACTAGCGGGCCCTCCGGGGGAGCAGTTCTTC; cdr3_aa: CASSFVGLAGPPGEQFF
clone_size: -; d_call: TRBD1; j_call: TRBJ1-2; v_call: TRBV19; cdr3_nt: TGTGCCAGTAGCCAACGACAGGGGGCGTCTAATGGCTACACCTTC; cdr3_aa: CASSQRQGASNGYTF
clone_size: -; d_call: TRBD1; j_call: TRBJ2-7; v_call: TRBV25-1; cdr3_nt: TGTGCCAGCAGTGAAGCGGGGACAGGGAGGCAGTACTTC; cdr3_aa: CASSEAGTGRQYF
clone_size: -; d_call: -; j_call: TRBJ1-1; v_call: TRBV3-1/TRBV3-2; cdr3_nt: TGTGCCAGCAGCGTCACAGGATCCCACACTGAAGCTTTCTTT; cdr3_aa: CASSVTGSHTEAFF
clone_size: -; d_call: TRBD2; j_call: TRBJ2-5; v_call: TRBV3-1/TRBV3-2; cdr3_nt: TGTGCCAGCAGCGGGACTAGCGGGGGGGCGCGAGAGACCCAGTACTTC; cdr3_aa: CASSGTSGGARETQYF
clone_size: -; d_call: -; j_call: TRBJ2-3; v_call: TRBV28; cdr3_nt: TGTGCCAGCAGGAAGACGGCGATCAGGGCAGATACGCAGTATTTT; cdr3_aa: CASRKTAIRADTQYF
clone_size: -; d_call: -; j_call: TRBJ1-5; v_call: TRBV18; cdr3_nt: TGTGCCAGCTCACCACTCGGACTGGGATCCGAGAATCAGCCCCAGCATTTT; cdr3_aa: CASSPLGLGSENQPQHF
clone_size: -; d_call: -; j_call: TRBJ2-1; v_call: TRBV19; cdr3_nt: TGTGCCAGTAGTACCCTCCAGGAACAGGGGCAGTTCTTC; cdr3_aa: CASSTLQEQGQFF
clone_size: -; d_call: -; j_call: TRBJ2-2; v_call: TRBV5-1; cdr3_nt: TGCGCCAGCAGCTTGGAGCTGGGACACGCGAACACCGGGGAGCTGTTTTTT; cdr3_aa: CASSLELGHANTGELFF
clone_size: -; d_call: TRBD2; j_call: TRBJ2-1; v_call: TRBV2; cdr3_nt: TGTGCCAGCAGGCGGGAGTCTTACAATGAGCAGTTCTTC; cdr3_aa: CASRRESYNEQFF
clone_size: -; d_call: TRBD2; j_call: TRBJ2-5; v_call: TRBV18; cdr3_nt: TGTGCCAGCTCACCACGCGCGGGAGGGCAAGAGACCCAGTACTTC; cdr3_aa: CASSPRAGGQETQYF
clone_size: -; d_call: -; j_call: TRBJ1-2; v_call: TRBV20-1; cdr3_nt: TGCAGTGCTAGTACCGGGACTGAACTCTCGGGCTACACCTTC; cdr3_aa: CSASTGTELSGYTF
clone_size: -; d_call: TRBD1; j_call: TRBJ1-2; v_call: TRBV6-5; cdr3_nt: TGTGCCAGCAGGGACGCCGGGACAGGTCTATATGGCTACACCTTC; cdr3_aa: CASRDAGTGLYGYTF
clone_size: -; d_call: -; j_call: TRBJ1-2; v_call: TRBV10-3; cdr3_nt: TGTGCCATCAGTGAGTCGGCAGGGCTTAGCTATGGCTACACCTTC; cdr3_aa: CAISESAGLSYGYTF